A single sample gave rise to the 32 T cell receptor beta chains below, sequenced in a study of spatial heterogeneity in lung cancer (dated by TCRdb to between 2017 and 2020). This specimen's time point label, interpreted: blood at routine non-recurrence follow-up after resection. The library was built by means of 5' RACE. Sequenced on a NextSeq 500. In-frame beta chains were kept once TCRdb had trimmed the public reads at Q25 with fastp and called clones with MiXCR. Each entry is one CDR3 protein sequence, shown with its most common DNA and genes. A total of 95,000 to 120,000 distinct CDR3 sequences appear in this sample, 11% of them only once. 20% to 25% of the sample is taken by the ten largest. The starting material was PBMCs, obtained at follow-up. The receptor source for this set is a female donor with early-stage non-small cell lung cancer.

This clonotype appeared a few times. The CDR3 sequence: CASSNALNTEAFF. DNA of the CDR3: TGTGCCAGCTCAAACGCTCTGAACACTGAAGCTTTCTTT. The chain combines TRBV18 with TRBJ1-1; no firm D call. The V gene's germline CDR1 is KGHSH and CDR2 LQKENI. V lost 5 bases to trimming and J lost 0 bases, with 7 bases between them. The CDR3 loop spans 13 amino acids.

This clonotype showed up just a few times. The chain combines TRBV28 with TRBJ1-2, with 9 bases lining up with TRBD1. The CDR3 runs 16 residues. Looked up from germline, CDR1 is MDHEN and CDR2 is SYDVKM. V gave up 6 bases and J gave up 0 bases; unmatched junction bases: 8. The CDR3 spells CASSFTGGKANYGYTF. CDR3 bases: TGTGCCAGCAGCTTCACAGGGGGCAAAGCTAACTATGGCTACACCTTC.

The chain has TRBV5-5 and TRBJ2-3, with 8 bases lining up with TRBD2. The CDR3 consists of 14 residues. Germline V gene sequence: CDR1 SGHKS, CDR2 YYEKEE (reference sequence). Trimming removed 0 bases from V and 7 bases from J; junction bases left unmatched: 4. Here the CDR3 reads CASSLVLAVNTQYF. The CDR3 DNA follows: TGTGCCAGCAGCTTGGTACTAGCGGTTAATACGCAGTATTTT.

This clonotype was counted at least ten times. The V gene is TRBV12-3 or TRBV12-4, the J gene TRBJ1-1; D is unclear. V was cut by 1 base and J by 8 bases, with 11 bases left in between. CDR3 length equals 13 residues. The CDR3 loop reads CASSLVRKDEAFF. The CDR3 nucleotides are TGTGCCAGCAGTTTAGTTCGGAAGGACGAAGCTTTCTTT.

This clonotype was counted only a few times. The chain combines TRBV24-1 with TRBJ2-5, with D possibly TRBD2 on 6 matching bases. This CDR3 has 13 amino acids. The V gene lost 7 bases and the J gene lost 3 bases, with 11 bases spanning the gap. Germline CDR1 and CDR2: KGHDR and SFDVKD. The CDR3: CATRASVEETQYF. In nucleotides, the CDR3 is TGTGCCACCAGAGCTAGCGTAGAAGAGACCCAGTACTTC.

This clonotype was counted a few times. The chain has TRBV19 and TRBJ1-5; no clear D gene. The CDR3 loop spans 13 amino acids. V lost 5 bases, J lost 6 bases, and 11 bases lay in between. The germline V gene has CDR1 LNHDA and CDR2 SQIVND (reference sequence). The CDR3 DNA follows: TGTGCCAGTAGTTTGGGATTAAGTCAGCCCCAGCATTTT. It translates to CASSLGLSQPQHF. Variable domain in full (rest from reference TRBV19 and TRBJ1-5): DGGITQSPKYLFRKEGQNVTLSCEQNLNHDAMYWYRQDPGQGLRLIYYSQIVNDFQKGDIAEGYSVSREKKESFPLTVTSAQKNPTAFYLCASSLGLSQPQHFGDGTRLSIL.

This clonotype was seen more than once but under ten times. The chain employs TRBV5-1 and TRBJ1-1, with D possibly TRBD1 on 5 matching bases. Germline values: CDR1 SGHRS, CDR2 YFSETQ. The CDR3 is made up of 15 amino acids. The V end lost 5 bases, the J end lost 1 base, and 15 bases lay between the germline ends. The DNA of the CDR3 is TGCGCCAGCAGTAAGCTAGGCGGGGCGAACACTGAAGCTTTCTTT. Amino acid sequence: CASSKLGGANTEAFF.

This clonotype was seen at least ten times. In DNA, the CDR3 is TGTGCCAGCAGCCCTAATCTGGGACAGGGGAAGTATGGCTACACCTTC. It is translated as CASSPNLGQGKYGYTF. The V call is TRBV6-5, the J call TRBJ1-2, with 10 nucleotides matching TRBD1. The CDR3 is 16 residues long. V shed 6 bases, J shed 5 bases, and the junction held 12 bases outside the gene matches. Germline V gene sequence: CDR1 MNHEY, CDR2 SVGAGI.

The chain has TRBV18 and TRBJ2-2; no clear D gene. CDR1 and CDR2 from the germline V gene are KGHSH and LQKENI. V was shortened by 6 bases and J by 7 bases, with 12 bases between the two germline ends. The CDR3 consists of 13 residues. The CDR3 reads CASSRGDVGELFF. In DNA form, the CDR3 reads TGTGCCAGCTCTCGAGGAGATGTCGGGGAGCTGTTTTTT. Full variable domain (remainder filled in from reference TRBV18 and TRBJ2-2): NAGVMQNPRHLVRRRGQEARLRCSPMKGHSHVYWYRQLPEEGLKFMVYLQKENIIDESGMPKERFSAEFPKEGPSILRIQQVVRGDSAAYFCASSRGDVGELFFGEGSRLTVL.

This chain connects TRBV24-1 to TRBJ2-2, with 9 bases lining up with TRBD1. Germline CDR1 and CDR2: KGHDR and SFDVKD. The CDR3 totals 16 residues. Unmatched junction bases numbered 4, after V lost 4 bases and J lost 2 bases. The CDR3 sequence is CATSDLGQGNTGELFF. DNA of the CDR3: TGTGCCACCAGTGACCTGGGACAGGGTAACACCGGGGAGCTGTTTTTT.

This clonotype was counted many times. CDR3 amino acids: CSAYREWDTEAFF. The CDR3 bases are TGCAGCGCGTACAGGGAATGGGACACTGAAGCTTTCTTT. This chain joins TRBV29-1 and TRBJ1-1; tentative D call: TRBD1 (6 bases). The germline CDR1 and CDR2 sequences are SQVTM and ANQGSEA. The ends were cut back, 7 bases at V and 3 bases at J, with 15 bases in the middle. This CDR3 has 13 amino acids.

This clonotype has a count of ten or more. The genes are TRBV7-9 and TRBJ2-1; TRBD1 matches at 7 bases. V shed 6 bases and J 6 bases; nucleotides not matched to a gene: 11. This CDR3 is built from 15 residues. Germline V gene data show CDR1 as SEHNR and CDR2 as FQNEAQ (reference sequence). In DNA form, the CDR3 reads TGTGCCAGCAGAACGCCGGGACAGAGACCCAATGAGCAGTTCTTC. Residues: CASRTPGQRPNEQFF.

Here the CDR3 reads CASSAFVTHNEQFF. The CDR3 DNA is TGTGCCAGCAGTGCTTTTGTAACACACAATGAGCAGTTCTTC. The chain uses TRBV11-2 and TRBJ2-1; D is ambiguous. The CDR3 is made up of 14 amino acids. Between the trimmed V and J ends, which lost 6 bases and 5 bases, there was a span of 14 bases. Germline CDR1 reads SGHAT; CDR2 reads FQNNGV.

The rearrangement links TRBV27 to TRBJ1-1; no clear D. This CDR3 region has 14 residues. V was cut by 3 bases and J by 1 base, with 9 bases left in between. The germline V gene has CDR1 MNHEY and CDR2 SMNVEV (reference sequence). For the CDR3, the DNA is TGTGCCAGCAGTTTTTTACCAGAGAACACTGAAGCTTTCTTT. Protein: CASSFLPENTEAFF.

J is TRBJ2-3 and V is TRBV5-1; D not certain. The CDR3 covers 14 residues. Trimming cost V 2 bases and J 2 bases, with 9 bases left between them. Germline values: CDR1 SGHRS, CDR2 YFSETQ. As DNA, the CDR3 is TGCGCCAGCAGCTTTCAAAGGGACACAGATACGCAGTATTTT. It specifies CASSFQRDTDTQYF. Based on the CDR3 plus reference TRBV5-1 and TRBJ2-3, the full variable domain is KAGVTQTPRYLIKTRGQQVTLSCSPISGHRSVSWYQQTPGQGLQFLFEYFSETQRNKGNFPGRFSGRQFSNSRSEMNVSTLELGDSALYLCASSFQRDTDTQYFGPGTRLTVL.

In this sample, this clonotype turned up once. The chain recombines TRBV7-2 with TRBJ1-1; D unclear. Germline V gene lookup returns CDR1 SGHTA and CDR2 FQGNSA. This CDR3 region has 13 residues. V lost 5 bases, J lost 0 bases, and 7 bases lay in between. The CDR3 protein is CASSGYMNTEAFF. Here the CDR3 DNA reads TGTGCCAGCAGCGGATACATGAACACTGAAGCTTTCTTT.

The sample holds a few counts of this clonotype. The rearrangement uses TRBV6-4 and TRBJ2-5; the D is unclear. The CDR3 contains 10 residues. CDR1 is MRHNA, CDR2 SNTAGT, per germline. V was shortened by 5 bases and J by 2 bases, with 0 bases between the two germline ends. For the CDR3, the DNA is TGTGCCAGCAGTCAAGAGACCCAGTACTTC. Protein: CASSQETQYF.

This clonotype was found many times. CDR3 in amino acids: CAIGTSNSNQPQHF. The CDR3, as DNA: TGTGCCATTGGGACCTCTAATAGCAATCAGCCCCAGCATTTT. The J gene is TRBJ1-5, the V gene TRBV6-6, with a tentative D call TRBD1 (5 bases). V was shortened by 10 bases and J by 0 bases, with 13 bases between the two germline ends. This CDR3 region has 14 residues. Germline CDR1 MNHNY, CDR2 SVGAGI (reference sequence).

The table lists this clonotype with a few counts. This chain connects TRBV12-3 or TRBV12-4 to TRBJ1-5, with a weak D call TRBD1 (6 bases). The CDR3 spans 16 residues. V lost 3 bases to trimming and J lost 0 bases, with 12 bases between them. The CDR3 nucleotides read TGTGCCAGCAGTTTCGACAGGCAATATAGCAATCAGCCCCAGCATTTT. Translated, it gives CASSFDRQYSNQPQHF.

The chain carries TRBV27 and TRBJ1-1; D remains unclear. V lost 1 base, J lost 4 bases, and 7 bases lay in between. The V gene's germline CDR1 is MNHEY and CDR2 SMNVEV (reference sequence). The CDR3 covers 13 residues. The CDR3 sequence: CASSLFYGTEAFF. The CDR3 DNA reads TGTGCCAGCAGTTTATTTTACGGCACTGAAGCTTTCTTT.

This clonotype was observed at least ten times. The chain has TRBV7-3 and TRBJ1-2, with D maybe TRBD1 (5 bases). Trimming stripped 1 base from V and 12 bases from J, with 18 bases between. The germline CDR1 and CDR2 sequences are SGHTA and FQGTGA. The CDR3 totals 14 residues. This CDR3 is CASSLKIRATWHTF. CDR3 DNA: TGTGCCAGCAGCTTAAAGATCAGGGCGACTTGGCACACCTTC.

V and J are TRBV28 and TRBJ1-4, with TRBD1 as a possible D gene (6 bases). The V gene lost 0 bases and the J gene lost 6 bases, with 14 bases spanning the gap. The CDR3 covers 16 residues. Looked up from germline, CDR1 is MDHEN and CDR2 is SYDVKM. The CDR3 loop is CASSLWAGGQDEKLFF. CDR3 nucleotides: TGTGCCAGCAGTTTATGGGCCGGGGGGCAGGATGAAAAACTGTTTTTT.

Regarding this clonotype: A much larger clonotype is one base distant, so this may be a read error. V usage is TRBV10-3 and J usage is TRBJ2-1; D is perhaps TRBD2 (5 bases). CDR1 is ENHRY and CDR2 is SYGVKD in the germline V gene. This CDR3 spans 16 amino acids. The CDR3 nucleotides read TGTACCATCAGTGCCTCGGGATCCAGCTCCTACAATGAGCAGTTCTTC. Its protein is CTISASGSSSYNEQFF.

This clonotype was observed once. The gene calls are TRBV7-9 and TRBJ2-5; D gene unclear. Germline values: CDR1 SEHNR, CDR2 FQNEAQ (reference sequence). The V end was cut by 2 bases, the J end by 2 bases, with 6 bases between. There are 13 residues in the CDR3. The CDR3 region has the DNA TGTGCCAGCAGCTTAATGTCTCAAGAGACCCAGTACTTC. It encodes CASSLMSQETQYF. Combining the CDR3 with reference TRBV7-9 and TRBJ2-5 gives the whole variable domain DTGVSQNPRHKITKRGQNVTFRCDPISEHNRLYWYRQTLGQGPEFLTYFQNEAQLEKSRLLSDRFSAERPKGSFSTLEIQRTEQGDSAMYLCASSLMSQETQYFGPGTRLLVL.

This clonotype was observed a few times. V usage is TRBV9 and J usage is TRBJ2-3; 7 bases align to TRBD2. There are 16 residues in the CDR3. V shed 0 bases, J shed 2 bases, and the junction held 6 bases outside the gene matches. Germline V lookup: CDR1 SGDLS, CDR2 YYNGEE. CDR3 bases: TGTGCCAGCAGCGTAGGTGGGAGGGCTCCCACAGATACGCAGTATTTT. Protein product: CASSVGGRAPTDTQYF.

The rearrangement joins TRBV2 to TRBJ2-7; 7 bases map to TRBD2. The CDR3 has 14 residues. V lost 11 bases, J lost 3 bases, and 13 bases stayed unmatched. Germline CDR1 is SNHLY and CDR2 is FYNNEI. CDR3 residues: CAGGRGEVRYEQYF. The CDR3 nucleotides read TGTGCCGGCGGGAGAGGGGAGGTCCGCTACGAGCAGTACTTC.

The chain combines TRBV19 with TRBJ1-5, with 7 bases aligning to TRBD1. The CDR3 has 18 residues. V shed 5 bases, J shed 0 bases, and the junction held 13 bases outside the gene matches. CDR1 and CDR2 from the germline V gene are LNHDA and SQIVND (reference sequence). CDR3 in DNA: TGTGCCAGTAGTTCCATGACAGGGCCCATCACTAGCAATCAGCCCCAGCATTTT. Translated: CASSSMTGPITSNQPQHF.

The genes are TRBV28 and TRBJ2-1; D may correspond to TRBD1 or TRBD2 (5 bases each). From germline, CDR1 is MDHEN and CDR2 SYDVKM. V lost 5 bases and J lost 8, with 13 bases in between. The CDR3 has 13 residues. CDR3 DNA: TGTGCCAGCAGTGGGACGGTCCTAGATGAGCAGTTCTTC. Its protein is CASSGTVLDEQFF. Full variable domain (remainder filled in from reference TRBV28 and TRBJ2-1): DVKVTQSSRYLVKRTGEKVFLECVQDMDHENMFWYRQDPGLGLRLIYFSYDVKMKEKGDIPEGYSVSREKKERFSLILESASTNQTSMYLCASSGTVLDEQFFGPGTRLTVL.

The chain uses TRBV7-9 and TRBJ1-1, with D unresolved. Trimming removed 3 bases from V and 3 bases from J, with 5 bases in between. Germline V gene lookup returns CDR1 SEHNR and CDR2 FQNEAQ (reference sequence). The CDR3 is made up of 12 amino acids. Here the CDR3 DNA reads TGTGCCAGCAGCTTTCTTGACACTGAAGCTTTCTTT. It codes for CASSFLDTEAFF.

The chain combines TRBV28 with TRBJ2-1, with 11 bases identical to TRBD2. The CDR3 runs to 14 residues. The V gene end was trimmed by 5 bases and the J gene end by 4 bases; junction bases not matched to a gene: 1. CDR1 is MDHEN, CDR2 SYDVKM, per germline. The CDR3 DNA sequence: TGTGCCAGCAGTCGACTAGCGGGGTACAATGAGCAGTTCTTC. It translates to CASSRLAGYNEQFF.

Here the CDR3 DNA reads TGTGCCAGCAGCAAAGCAGGTGATCGGGGCTACACCTTC. Protein: CASSKAGDRGYTF. The V call is TRBV7-9, the J call TRBJ1-2, with no clear D. Trimming removed 5 bases at V and 8 bases at J, with 15 bases between. Germline loops: CDR1 SEHNR, CDR2 FQNEAQ (reference sequence). The CDR3 is 13 residues long.

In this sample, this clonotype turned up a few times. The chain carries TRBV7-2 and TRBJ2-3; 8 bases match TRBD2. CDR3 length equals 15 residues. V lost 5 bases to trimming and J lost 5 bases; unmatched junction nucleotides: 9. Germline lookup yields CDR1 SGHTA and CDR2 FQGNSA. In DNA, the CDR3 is TGTGCCAGCAGCGACAAGCGGGAGTTGATAGATACGCAGTATTTT. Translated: CASSDKRELIDTQYF.